This TCR beta chain comes out of a study of T cells in Graves' hyperthyroidism and ophthalmopathy. Ten or more counts support this clonotype. The CDR3 runs 15 residues. CDR1 and CDR2 from the germline V gene are MGHDK and SYGVNS. Trimming took 10 bases from V and 3 from J; bases not matched to a gene: 11. RNA transcripts provided the source from which TCR beta CDR3 regions were amplified. A first-round RT-PCR of the TCR CDR3 used the HTBI primer set. Using its own MiXCR run on the multiplex PCR reads, TCRdb lists one record per CDR3 protein. The table includes approximately 98,000 distinct CDR3 sequences, roughly 39% detected once.

The specimen was peripheral blood or thyroid tissue (not recorded which). The source of this sequence is a woman in her 30s with Graves' hyperthyroidism. The chain employs TRBV25-1 and TRBJ1-4; TRBD1 matches 7 bases. The DNA of the CDR3 is TGTGCCAACTTAAGACAGGGAGCGGCTAATGAAAAACTGTTTTTT. Protein: CANLRQGAANEKLFF.